This note documents a single TCR beta chain sequence. Its antigen is unidentified. The sample originates from a study of cytomegalovirus exposure and HLA in healthy donors. The overall study: There were some 410 genotyped donors. Of these, about 86% fell in the genetic ancestry cluster associated with self-reported Caucasian donors.

Use of 60 Vbeta and 13 Jbeta primers characterized the PCR. Assay: immunoSEQ multiplex PCR; the TCRdb copy retains only in-frame clones and omits some. The sample lists some 120,000 clones, 60% to 85% seen once, with 3.4% in the top ten. Study-wide points: A later analysis linked a missense variant in DCLRE1C to the trimming of TCR beta V and J genes. The classifier, whose performance was assessed in both the original and validation cohorts, reportedly diagnosed cytomegalovirus status with high specificity and sensitivity. Roughly even sequencing depth across donors was the assumption behind the presence/absence analyses.

V lost 4 bases and J 1 base, leaving 3 bases between the germline ends. The CDR3 extends over 12 amino acids. Germline V gives CDR1 LNHDA, CDR2 SQIVND (reference sequence). The TCR was taken from a man under 40 in good health and CMV-seronegative. The specimen sequenced was PBMCs. V and J are TRBV19 and TRBJ2-3; D is unresolved. CDR3 in amino acids: CASSTGTDTQYF. CDR3 bases: TGTGCCAGTAGTACAGGCACAGATACGCAGTATTTT.